A selection of T cell receptor beta chains follows, all from one sample in a study of cytomegalovirus exposure and HLA in healthy donors. Clones were read by immunoSEQ multiplex PCR, and TCRdb kept only the in-frame ones, dropping some. Of under 250,000 clones detected, over 75% appear once; the ten largest clones hold roughly a tenth. Sequenced: PBMCs. The receptors here all came from a woman in her forties or fifties in good health and CMV-seropositive. The CDR3 runs from the conserved cysteine through the conserved F or W. The D gene is left open where the match is weak.

d_call: NA; cdr3_length: 15; j_call: TRBJ1-5; v_call: TRBV19; cdr3_aa: CASSGGGAGNQPQHF; cdr3_nt: TGTGCCAGTAGTGGGGGGGGCGCAGGCAATCAGCCCCAGCATTTT
d_call: NA; cdr3_length: 15; j_call: TRBJ2-5; v_call: TRBV6-4; cdr3_aa: CASSEDFFPGETQYF; cdr3_nt: TGTGCCAGCAGTGAAGACTTTTTCCCCGGAGAGACCCAGTACTTC
d_call: TRBD2; cdr3_length: 15; j_call: TRBJ2-3; v_call: TRBV7-2; cdr3_aa: CASSLNSGGADTQYF; cdr3_nt: TGTGCCAGCAGCTTAAATAGCGGGGGCGCAGATACGCAGTATTTT
d_call: NA; cdr3_length: 12; j_call: TRBJ2-2; v_call: TRBV6-1; cdr3_aa: CASSRGTGELFF; cdr3_nt: TGTGCCAGCAGCAGGGGCACCGGGGAGCTGTTTTTT
d_call: TRBD2; cdr3_length: 15; j_call: TRBJ2-5; v_call: TRBV10-3; cdr3_aa: CATLAGGQGLETQYF; cdr3_nt: TGTGCCACATTAGCGGGGGGACAAGGGCTGGAGACCCAGTACTTC
d_call: TRBD1; cdr3_length: 14; j_call: TRBJ2-7; v_call: TRBV9; cdr3_aa: CASSVVGQGYEQYF; cdr3_nt: TGTGCCAGCAGCGTAGTGGGACAGGGGTACGAGCAGTACTTC
d_call: NA; cdr3_length: 14; j_call: TRBJ1-2; v_call: TRBV29-1; cdr3_aa: CSVAEGSTNYGYTF; cdr3_nt: TGCAGCGTTGCGGAGGGCAGCACTAACTATGGCTACACCTTC
d_call: NA; cdr3_length: 15; j_call: TRBJ1-1; v_call: TRBV9; cdr3_aa: CASSVGSGGRTEAFF; cdr3_nt: TGTGCCAGCAGCGTAGGGTCCGGGGGTCGTACTGAAGCTTTCTTT
d_call: NA; cdr3_length: 14; j_call: TRBJ2-5; v_call: TRBV6-6; cdr3_aa: CASTLDSSSETQYF; cdr3_nt: TGTGCCAGCACCCTGGACTCCAGCAGCGAGACCCAGTACTTC
d_call: NA; cdr3_length: 15; j_call: TRBJ2-2; v_call: TRBV19; cdr3_aa: CASSIPRANTGELFF; cdr3_nt: TGTGCCAGTAGTATCCCCAGGGCGAACACCGGGGAGCTGTTTTTT
d_call: TRBD1; cdr3_length: 14; j_call: TRBJ2-7; v_call: TRBV7-9; cdr3_aa: CASSAGQGALEQYF; cdr3_nt: TGTGCCAGCAGCGCCGGACAGGGGGCTCTCGAGCAGTACTTC
d_call: NA; cdr3_length: 14; j_call: TRBJ1-6; v_call: TRBV9; cdr3_aa: CASSASGANSPLHF; cdr3_nt: TGTGCCAGCAGCGCCTCAGGGGCTAATTCACCCCTCCACTTT
d_call: TRBD2; cdr3_length: 14; j_call: TRBJ2-3; v_call: TRBV6-5; cdr3_aa: CASSYARAGVTQYF; cdr3_nt: TGTGCCAGCAGTTACGCGAGAGCGGGAGTAACGCAGTATTTT